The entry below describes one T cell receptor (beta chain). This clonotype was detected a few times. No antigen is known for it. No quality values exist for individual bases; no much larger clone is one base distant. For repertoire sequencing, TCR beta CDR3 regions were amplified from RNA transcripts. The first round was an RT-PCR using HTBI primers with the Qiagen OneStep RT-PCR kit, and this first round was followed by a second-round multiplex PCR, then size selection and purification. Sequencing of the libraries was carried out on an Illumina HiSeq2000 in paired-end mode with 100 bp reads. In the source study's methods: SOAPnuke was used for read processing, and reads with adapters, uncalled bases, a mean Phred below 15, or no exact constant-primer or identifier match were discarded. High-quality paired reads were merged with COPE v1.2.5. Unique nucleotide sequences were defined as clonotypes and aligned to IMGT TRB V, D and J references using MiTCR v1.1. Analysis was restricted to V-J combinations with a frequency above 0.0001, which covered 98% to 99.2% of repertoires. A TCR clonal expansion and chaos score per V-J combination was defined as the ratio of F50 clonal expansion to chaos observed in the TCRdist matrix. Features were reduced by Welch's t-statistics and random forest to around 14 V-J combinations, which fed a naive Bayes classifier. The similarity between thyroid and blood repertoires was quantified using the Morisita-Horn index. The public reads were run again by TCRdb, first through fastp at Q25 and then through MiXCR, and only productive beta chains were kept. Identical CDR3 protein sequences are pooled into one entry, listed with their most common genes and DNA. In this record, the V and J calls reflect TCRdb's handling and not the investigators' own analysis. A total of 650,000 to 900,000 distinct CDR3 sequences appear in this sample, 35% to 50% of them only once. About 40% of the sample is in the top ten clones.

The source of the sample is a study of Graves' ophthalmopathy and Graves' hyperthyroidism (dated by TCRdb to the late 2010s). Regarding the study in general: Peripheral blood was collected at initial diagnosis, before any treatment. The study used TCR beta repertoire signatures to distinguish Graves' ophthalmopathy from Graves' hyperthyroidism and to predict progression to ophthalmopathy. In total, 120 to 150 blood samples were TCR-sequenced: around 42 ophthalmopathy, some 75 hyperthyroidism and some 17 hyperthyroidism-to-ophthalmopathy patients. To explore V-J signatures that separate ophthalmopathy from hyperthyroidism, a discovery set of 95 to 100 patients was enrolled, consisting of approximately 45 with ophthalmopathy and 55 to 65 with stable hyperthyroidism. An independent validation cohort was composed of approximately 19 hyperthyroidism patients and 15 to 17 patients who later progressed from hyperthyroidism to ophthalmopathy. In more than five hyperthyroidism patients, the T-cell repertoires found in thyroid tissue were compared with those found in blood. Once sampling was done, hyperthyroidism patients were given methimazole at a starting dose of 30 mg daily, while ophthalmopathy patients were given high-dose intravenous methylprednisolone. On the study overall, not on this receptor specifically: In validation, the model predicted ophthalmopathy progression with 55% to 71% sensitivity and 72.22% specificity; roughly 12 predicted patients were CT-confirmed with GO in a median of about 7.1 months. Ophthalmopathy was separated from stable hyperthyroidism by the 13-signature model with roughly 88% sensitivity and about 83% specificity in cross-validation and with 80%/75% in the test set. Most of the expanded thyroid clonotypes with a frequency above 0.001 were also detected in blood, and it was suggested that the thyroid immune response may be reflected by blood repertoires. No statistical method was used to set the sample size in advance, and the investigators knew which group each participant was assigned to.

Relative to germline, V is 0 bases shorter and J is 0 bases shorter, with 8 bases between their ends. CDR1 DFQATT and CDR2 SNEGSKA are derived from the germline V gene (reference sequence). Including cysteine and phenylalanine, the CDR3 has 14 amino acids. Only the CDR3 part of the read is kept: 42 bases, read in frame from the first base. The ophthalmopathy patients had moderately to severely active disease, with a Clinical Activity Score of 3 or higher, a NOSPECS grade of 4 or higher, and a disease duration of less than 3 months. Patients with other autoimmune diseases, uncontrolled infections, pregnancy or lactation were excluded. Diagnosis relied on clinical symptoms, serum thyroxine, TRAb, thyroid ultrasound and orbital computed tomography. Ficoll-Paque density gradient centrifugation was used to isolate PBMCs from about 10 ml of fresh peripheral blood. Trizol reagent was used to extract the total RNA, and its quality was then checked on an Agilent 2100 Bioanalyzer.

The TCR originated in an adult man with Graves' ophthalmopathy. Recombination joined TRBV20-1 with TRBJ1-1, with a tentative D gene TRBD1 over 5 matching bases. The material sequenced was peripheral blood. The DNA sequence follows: TGCAGTGCTAGAGACCCAGGGCTGAACACTGAAGCTTTCTTT. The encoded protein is CSARDPGLNTEAFF.